A single count supports the clone carrying this T cell receptor beta chain. Its matching antigen is unknown. This sample is drawn from a study of T-cell memory formation after mild COVID-19. Study-wide results and limits: Largely, contracting CD4+ clones fell within CM and EM, and contracting CD8+ clones within EMRA.

Libraries for TCRalpha and TCRbeta carried sample barcodes and unique molecular identifiers via 5'RACE. TCRdb re-called the 5' RACE reads through MiXCR, storing one row per CDR3 protein. This sample yields a few hundred thousand distinct CDR3 sequences, of which 16% are seen a single time; approximately 21% belongs to the top ten. V dropped 6 bases and J dropped 16; count of bases not matched to a gene: 20. This CDR3 contains 15 residues. From germline, CDR1 is SGHRS and CDR2 YFSETQ. Sequences were obtained from PBMCs or a T cell subset sorted from them (not recorded which). V usage is TRBV5-1 and J usage is TRBJ2-1; TRBD1 agrees at 9 bases. The clonotype originates from a man aged 18 to 35 who had mild COVID-19 (a few samples of this study predate the infection). Cell type and time point are not known. CDR3 nucleotide sequence: TGCGCCAGCACCCTTGCGAGGACAGGGGACAATGAGAGTTTCTTC. Translating it yields CASTLARTGDNESFF.